This T cell receptor beta chain was identified during a study of regulatory T cells in long-lasting Graves disease. To make TCR beta libraries, researchers used iRepertoire HTBI primers and Arm-PCR of CDR3 regions. TCRdb re-called the multiplex PCR reads with MiXCR, one entry per CDR3 protein. The table includes 450,000 or so distinct CDR3 sequences, 22% detected once. Time point in this sample: persistent/refractory GD, antithyroid drugs over 5 years with positive TRAb. Construction of the TCR library relied on RNA isolated from PBMCs. From each patient, nine milliliters of peripheral blood was drawn and collected into an EDTA anticoagulant tube. The sample holds many counts of this clonotype. The sequences come from peripheral blood mononuclear cells (PBMCs), collected when the disease was refractory, from a patient treated with antithyroid drugs. The TCR sequence derives from a female donor with Graves disease.

The CDR3 DNA reads as TGTGCCACCAGCAGAGATAGCTGGGGACTAGCGGGAAACGAGCAGTACTTC. It specifies CATSRDSWGLAGNEQYF. The chain has TRBV15 and TRBJ2-7; TRBD2 matches at 13 bases. Unmatched junction bases numbered 7, after V lost 0 bases and J lost 5 bases. Germline lookup yields CDR1 LNHNV and CDR2 YYDKDF (reference sequence). This CDR3 spans 17 amino acids.